This entry describes one T cell receptor beta chain. The data stem from a study of T cells in narcolepsy. From germline, CDR1 is MNHNS and CDR2 SASEGT. This CDR3 is 14 amino acids long. The V gene lost 3 bases and the J gene lost 2 bases, with 10 bases spanning the gap. The repertoire was sequenced with immunoSEQ multiplex PCR; TCRdb's copy has only in-frame clones and lacks some. This repertoire shows over 7,500 clones, over 60% found once; its top ten account for 20% to 25%. The source is a human donor with narcolepsy. The rearrangement uses TRBV6-1 and TRBJ1-1; no clear D gene. The sample comprised CD45RA- memory CD8+ T cells from PBMCs. The CDR3 loop reads CASSEDFFNTEAFF. DNA of the CDR3: TGTGCCAGCAGTGAGGACTTTTTTAACACTGAAGCTTTCTTT.